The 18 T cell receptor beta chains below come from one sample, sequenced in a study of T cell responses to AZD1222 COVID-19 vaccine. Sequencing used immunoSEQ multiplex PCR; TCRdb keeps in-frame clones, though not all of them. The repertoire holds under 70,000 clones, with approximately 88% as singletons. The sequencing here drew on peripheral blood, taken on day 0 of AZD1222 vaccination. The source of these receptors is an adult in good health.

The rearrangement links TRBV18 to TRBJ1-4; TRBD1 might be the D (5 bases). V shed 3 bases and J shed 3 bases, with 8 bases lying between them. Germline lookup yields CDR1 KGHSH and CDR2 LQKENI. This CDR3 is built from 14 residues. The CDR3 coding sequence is TGTGCCAGCTCACCGGGACGGCCTAATGAAAAACTGTTTTTT. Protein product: CASSPGRPNEKLFF.

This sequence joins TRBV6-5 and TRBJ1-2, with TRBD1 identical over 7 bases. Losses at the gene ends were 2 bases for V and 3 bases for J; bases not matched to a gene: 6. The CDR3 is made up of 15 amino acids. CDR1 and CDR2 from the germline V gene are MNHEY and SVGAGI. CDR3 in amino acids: CASSYDREGYYGYTF. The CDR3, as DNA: TGTGCCAGCAGTTACGACAGGGAGGGGTACTATGGCTACACCTTC.

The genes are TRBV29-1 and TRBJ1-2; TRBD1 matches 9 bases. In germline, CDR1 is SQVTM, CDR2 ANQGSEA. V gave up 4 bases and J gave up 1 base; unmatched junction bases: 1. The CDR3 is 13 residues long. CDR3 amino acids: CSVGQGVNYGYTF. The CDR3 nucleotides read TGCAGCGTTGGACAGGGGGTTAACTATGGCTACACCTTC.

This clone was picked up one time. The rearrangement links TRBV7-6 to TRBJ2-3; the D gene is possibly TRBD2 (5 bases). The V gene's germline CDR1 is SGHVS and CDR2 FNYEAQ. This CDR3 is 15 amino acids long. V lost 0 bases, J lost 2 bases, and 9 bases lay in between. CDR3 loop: CASSLARGITDTQYF. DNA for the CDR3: TGTGCCAGCAGCTTAGCTCGGGGTATCACAGATACGCAGTATTTT.

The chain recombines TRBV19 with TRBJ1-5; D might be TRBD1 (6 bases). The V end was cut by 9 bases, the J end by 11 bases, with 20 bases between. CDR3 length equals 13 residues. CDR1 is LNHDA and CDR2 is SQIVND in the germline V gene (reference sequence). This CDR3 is CASLGDTGRAQHF. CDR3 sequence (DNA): TGTGCCAGCTTAGGGGACACGGGAAGAGCCCAGCATTTT. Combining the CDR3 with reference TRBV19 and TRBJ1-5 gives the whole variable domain DGGITQSPKYLFRKEGQNVTLSCEQNLNHDAMYWYRQDPGQGLRLIYYSQIVNDFQKGDIAEGYSVSREKKESFPLTVTSAQKNPTAFYLCASLGDTGRAQHFGDGTRLSIL.

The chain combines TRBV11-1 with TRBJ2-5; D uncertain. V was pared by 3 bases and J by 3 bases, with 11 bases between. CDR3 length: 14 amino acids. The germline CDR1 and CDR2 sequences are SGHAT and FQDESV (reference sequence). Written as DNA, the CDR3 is TGTGCCAGCAGCTTGGCAAGGGAAGAAGAGACCCAGTACTTC. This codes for CASSLAREEETQYF.

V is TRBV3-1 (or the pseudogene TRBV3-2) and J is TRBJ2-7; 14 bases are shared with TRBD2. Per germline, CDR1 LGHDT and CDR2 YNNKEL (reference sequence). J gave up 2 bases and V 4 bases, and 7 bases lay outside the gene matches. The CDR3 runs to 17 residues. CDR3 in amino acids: CASSRLGLAGDTYEQYF. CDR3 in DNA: TGTGCCAGCAGCCGCCTGGGACTAGCGGGGGACACCTACGAGCAGTACTTC.

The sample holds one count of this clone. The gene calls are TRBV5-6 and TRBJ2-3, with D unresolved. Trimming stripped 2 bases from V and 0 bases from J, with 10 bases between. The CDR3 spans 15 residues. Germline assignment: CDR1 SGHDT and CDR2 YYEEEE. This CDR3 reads CASSFARPSTDTQYF. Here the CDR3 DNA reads TGTGCCAGCAGCTTCGCGAGGCCTAGCACAGATACGCAGTATTTT.

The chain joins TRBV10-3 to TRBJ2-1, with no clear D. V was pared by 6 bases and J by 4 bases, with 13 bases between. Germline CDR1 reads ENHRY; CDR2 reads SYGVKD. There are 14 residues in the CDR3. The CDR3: CAISFEQSYNEQFF. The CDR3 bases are TGTGCCATCAGCTTCGAGCAGAGTTACAATGAGCAGTTCTTC.

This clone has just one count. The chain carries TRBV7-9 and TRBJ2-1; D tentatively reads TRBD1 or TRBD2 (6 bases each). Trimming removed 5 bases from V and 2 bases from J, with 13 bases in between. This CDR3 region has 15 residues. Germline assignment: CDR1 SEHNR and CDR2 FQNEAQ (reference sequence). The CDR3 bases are TGTGCCAGCAGCCTCGAGGGGGGCGCCTACAATGAGCAGTTCTTC. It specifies CASSLEGGAYNEQFF.

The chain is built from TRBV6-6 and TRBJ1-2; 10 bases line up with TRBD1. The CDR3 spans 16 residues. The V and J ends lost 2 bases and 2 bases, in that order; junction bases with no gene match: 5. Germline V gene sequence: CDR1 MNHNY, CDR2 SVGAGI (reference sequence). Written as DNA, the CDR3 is TGTGCCAGCAGTTACGACAGGGGGCGCAGCAACTATGGCTACACCTTC. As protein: CASSYDRGRSNYGYTF.

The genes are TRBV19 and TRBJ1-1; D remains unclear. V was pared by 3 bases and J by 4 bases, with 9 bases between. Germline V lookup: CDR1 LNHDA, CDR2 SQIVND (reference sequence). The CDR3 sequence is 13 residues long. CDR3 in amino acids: CASSIARGTEAFF. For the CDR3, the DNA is TGTGCCAGTAGTATTGCTCGAGGCACTGAAGCTTTCTTT.

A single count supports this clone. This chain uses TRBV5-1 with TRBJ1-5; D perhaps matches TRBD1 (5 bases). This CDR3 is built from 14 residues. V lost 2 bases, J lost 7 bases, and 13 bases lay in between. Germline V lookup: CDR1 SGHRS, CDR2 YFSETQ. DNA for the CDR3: TGCGCCAGCAGCTTAGGAGGGGAGGGGCAGCCCCAGCATTTT. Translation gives CASSLGGEGQPQHF.

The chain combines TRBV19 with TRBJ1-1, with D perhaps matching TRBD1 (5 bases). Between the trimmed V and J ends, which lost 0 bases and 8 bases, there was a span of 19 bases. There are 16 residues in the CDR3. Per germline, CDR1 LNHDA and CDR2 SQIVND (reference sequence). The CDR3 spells CASSIDPQVPALEAFF. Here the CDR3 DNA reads TGTGCCAGTAGTATAGACCCACAGGTCCCCGCACTAGAAGCTTTCTTT.

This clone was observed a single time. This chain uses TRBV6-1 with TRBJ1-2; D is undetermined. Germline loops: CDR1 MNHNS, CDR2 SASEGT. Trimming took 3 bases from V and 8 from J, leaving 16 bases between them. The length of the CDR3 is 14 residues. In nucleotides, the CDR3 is TGTGCCAGCAGTGAGGCACGGGGTACTCGGGGCTACACCTTC. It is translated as CASSEARGTRGYTF.

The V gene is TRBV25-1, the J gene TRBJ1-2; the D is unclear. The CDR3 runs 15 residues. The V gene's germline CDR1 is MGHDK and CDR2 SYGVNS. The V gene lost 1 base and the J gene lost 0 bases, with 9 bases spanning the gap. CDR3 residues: CASSESYSTNYGYTF. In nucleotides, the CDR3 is TGTGCCAGCAGTGAATCTTACAGTACTAACTATGGCTACACCTTC.

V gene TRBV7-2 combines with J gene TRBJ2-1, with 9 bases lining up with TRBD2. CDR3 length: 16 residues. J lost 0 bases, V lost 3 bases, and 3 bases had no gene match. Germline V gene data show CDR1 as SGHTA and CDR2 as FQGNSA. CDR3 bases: TGTGCCAGCAGCTTGCTAGCGGGACCCTCCTACAATGAGCAGTTCTTC. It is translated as CASSLLAGPSYNEQFF.

The DNA for the CDR3 is TGTGCCAGCAGCTCTAGCGGGTTTTCCTACAATGAGCAGTTCTTC. The encoded protein is CASSSSGFSYNEQFF. V usage is TRBV11-1 and J usage is TRBJ2-1; the match to TRBD2 covers 8 bases. This CDR3 is 15 amino acids long. Germline V gene sequence: CDR1 SGHAT, CDR2 FQDESV (reference sequence). V shed 4 bases and J 1 base; nucleotides not matched to a gene: 3.